Each of the 27 T cell receptor beta chains below was sequenced from the same sample in a study of cytomegalovirus exposure and HLA in healthy donors. PCR amplification relied on 60 Vbeta primers (plus 13 Jbeta primers). Here immunoSEQ multiplex PCR was the method, and the copy in TCRdb shows in-frame clones only, minus some. In the table there are around 130,000 clones, approximately 80% of which are singletons. The sequencing sample was made of PBMCs. These TCRs come from a woman aged 40 to 50 in good health and CMV-seronegative.

This clone appeared a single time. The chain links TRBV5-6 to TRBJ1-2, with a possible D match to TRBD1 (5 bases). From germline, CDR1 is SGHDT and CDR2 YYEEEE. This CDR3 spans 13 amino acids. Trimming removed 1 base at V and 4 bases at J, with 8 bases between. The DNA for the CDR3 is TGTGCCAGCAGCTTGCCGACAGCCTATGGCTACACCTTC. Its translation is CASSLPTAYGYTF.

This rearrangement joins TRBV28 to TRBJ1-6; TRBD1 aligns across 8 bases. There are 14 residues in the CDR3. V gave up 6 bases and J gave up 6 bases; unmatched junction bases: 4. Germline CDR1 MDHEN, CDR2 SYDVKM. As DNA, the CDR3 is TGTGCCAGCAGCAAAACAGGGGGTAATTCACCCCTCCACTTT. Amino acids: CASSKTGGNSPLHF.

The chain joins TRBV2 to TRBJ1-5; D unclear. Germline V CDR1 and CDR2: SNHLY, FYNNEI. The CDR3 runs 13 residues. V was pared by 8 bases and J by 4 bases, with 12 bases between. CDR3 nucleotide sequence: TGTGCCAGCGACATACGACGAAATCAGCCCCAGCATTTT. This encodes CASDIRRNQPQHF.

The chain employs TRBV5-4 and TRBJ2-3; 13 bases match TRBD2. Germline V lookup: CDR1 SGHNT, CDR2 YYREEE (reference sequence). V lost 1 base to trimming and J lost 6 bases; unmatched junction nucleotides: 8. This CDR3 contains 17 residues. The CDR3 nucleotides read TGTGCCAGCAGCTTGAGACTAGCGGGAGGCAACGCGGATACGCAGTATTTT. Its protein product is CASSLRLAGGNADTQYF.

This sequence joins TRBV14 and TRBJ1-1; D is unresolved. V was cut by 0 bases and J by 6 bases, with 14 bases left in between. CDR3 length equals 15 residues. Germline V gene data show CDR1 as SGHDN and CDR2 as FVKESK. The CDR3 protein is CASSQESGIWAEAFF. Written as DNA, the CDR3 is TGTGCCAGCAGCCAAGAGTCCGGGATTTGGGCTGAAGCTTTCTTT.

V is TRBV10-1 and J is TRBJ2-5; TRBD2 aligns across 8 bases. Germline assignment: CDR1 WNHNN and CDR2 SYGVQD (reference sequence). This CDR3 has 14 amino acids. V shed 5 bases, J shed 3 bases, and the junction held 5 bases outside the gene matches. This CDR3 reads CASSPGLGEETQYF. In DNA form, the CDR3 reads TGCGCCAGCAGTCCGGGACTAGGGGAAGAGACCCAGTACTTC.

CDR3 coding DNA: TGCGCCAGCAGCCAAGCTGGAGGTCCTAGAACCCCCACAGATACGCAGTATTTT. This encodes CASSQAGGPRTPTDTQYF. The genes are TRBV4-3 and TRBJ2-3, with D maybe TRBD2 (5 bases). V was clipped by 1 base and J by 2 bases, with 19 bases between them. Germline assignment: CDR1 LGHNA and CDR2 YSLEER. CDR3 size: 18 residues.

On this clone itself: This CDR3 is also generated by other DNA sequences in the sample. For the CDR3, the DNA is TGTGCCAGCAGCCTGCGGCAGGGATCTCTCTCTGGGGCCAACGTCCTGACTTTC. Translating gives CASSLRQGSLSGANVLTF. This rearrangement joins TRBV5-6 to TRBJ2-6; D possibly corresponds to TRBD1 (5 bases). CDR3 length equals 18 residues. Germline V CDR1 and CDR2: SGHDT, YYEEEE. Trimming removed 4 bases at V and 0 bases at J, with 17 bases between.

V gene TRBV5-1 combines with J gene TRBJ2-7, with D uncertain. CDR1 is SGHRS and CDR2 is YFSETQ in the germline V gene. The CDR3 has 14 amino acids. The V end was cut by 3 bases, the J end by 2 bases, with 12 bases between. CDR3: CASSSLGPTYEQYF. The CDR3 DNA sequence: TGCGCCAGCAGCTCACTCGGTCCAACCTACGAGCAGTACTTC.

The chain combines TRBV28 with TRBJ2-1; 8 bases agree with TRBD1. Losses at the gene ends were 7 bases for V and 6 bases for J; bases not matched to a gene: 11. This CDR3 is built from 15 residues. In germline, CDR1 is MDHEN, CDR2 SYDVKM. The CDR3 coding sequence is TGTGCCAGCACAGGGGGCCCCCCGTCTCGCAATGAGCAGTTCTTC. Translating it yields CASTGGPPSRNEQFF.

The rearrangement uses TRBV5-4 and TRBJ1-2; D unresolved. Germline CDR1 and CDR2: SGHNT and YYREEE (reference sequence). The CDR3 totals 11 residues. The ends were cut back, 3 bases at V and 3 bases at J, with 3 bases in the middle. CDR3 nucleotides: TGTGCCAGCAGCTCGTACTATGGCTACACCTTC. Its translation: CASSSYYGYTF.

V is TRBV4-1 and J is TRBJ1-1; 12 bases match TRBD1. The V and J ends lost 6 bases and 4 bases, in that order; junction bases with no gene match: 9. In germline, CDR1 is MGHRA, CDR2 YSYEKL. The CDR3 extends over 16 amino acids. The CDR3 sequence is CASRLGQGAGGTEAFF. CDR3 in DNA: TGCGCCAGCAGGTTGGGACAGGGGGCCGGAGGCACTGAAGCTTTCTTT.

This clone showed up just once. V usage is TRBV4-3 and J usage is TRBJ1-1; the match to TRBD1 covers 8 bases. Germline V CDR1 and CDR2: LGHNA, YSLEER. The CDR3 has 16 amino acids. With 1 base clipped from V and 3 bases from J, the junction kept 7 bases outside the gene matches. This chain's CDR3 is CASSQGYRGSHTEAFF. In DNA, the CDR3 is TGCGCCAGCAGCCAAGGATACAGGGGGTCGCACACTGAAGCTTTCTTT.

The chain's CDR3 is CASTGTGVSNTEAFF. Here the CDR3 DNA reads TGTGCCAGTACGGGGACGGGGGTTTCAAACACTGAAGCTTTCTTT. V is TRBV19 and J is TRBJ1-1, with D possibly being TRBD1 (5 bases). The CDR3 loop spans 15 amino acids. Germline CDR1 is LNHDA and CDR2 is SQIVND (reference sequence). V was shortened by 7 bases and J by 2 bases, with 17 bases between the two germline ends.

The CDR3: CASDPGGGTEAFF. The CDR3 nucleotides read TGTGCCAGCGATCCGGGCGGGGGGACTGAAGCTTTCTTT. This rearrangement joins TRBV6-1 to TRBJ1-1; TRBD1 is a possible D gene (5 bases). Trimming removed 8 bases at V and 5 bases at J, with 15 bases between. The CDR3 extends over 13 amino acids. CDR1 is MNHNS and CDR2 is SASEGT in the germline V gene.

The genes are TRBV7-6 and TRBJ1-4, with TRBD1 matching 9 bases. V lost 0 bases, J lost 5 bases, and 1 base stayed unmatched. The germline gives CDR1 SGHVS, CDR2 FNYEAQ. This CDR3 spans 15 amino acids. CDR3: CASSLAGTGNEKLFF. In DNA, the CDR3 is TGTGCCAGCAGCTTAGCCGGGACAGGGAATGAAAAACTGTTTTTT.

The rearrangement uses TRBV4-3 and TRBJ1-2, with TRBD1 identical over 9 bases. The CDR3 length is 14 residues. The V gene's germline CDR1 is LGHNA and CDR2 YSLEER. The ends lost 3 bases at V and 8 bases at J; junction bases unmatched: 7. CDR3: CASSQTQGAGGYTF. The CDR3 DNA follows: TGCGCCAGCAGCCAGACACAGGGGGCCGGGGGCTACACCTTC.

V gene TRBV2 combines with J gene TRBJ1-2; D gene uncertain. The germline gives CDR1 SNHLY, CDR2 FYNNEI. V dropped 6 bases and J dropped 5 bases, with 13 bases sitting between them. This CDR3 comprises 13 residues. The CDR3 DNA follows: TGTGCCAGCAGGGGGTATGAGGGATATGGCTACACCTTC. This gives the protein CASRGYEGYGYTF. Full variable domain (rest looked up from reference TRBV2 and TRBJ1-2): EPEVTQTPSHQVTQMGQEVILRCVPISNHLYFYWYRQILGQKVEFLVSFYNNEISEKSEIFDDQFSVERPDGSNFTLKIRSTKLEDSAMYFCASRGYEGYGYTFGSGTRLTVV.

This chain uses TRBV6-6 with TRBJ1-5; the D is unclear. CDR1 and CDR2 from the germline V gene are MNHNY and SVGAGI (reference sequence). CDR3 length: 15 amino acids. V was clipped by 7 bases and J by 1 base, with 14 bases between them. CDR3 region: CASTENEGSNQPQHF. The CDR3 region has the DNA TGTGCCAGCACGGAAAATGAGGGCAGCAATCAGCCCCAGCATTTT.

The V and J genes are TRBV6-1 and TRBJ1-1; D may be TRBD1 (5 bases). There are 15 residues in the CDR3. Between the trimmed V and J ends, which lost 2 bases and 4 bases, there was a span of 14 bases. The germline V gene has CDR1 MNHNS and CDR2 SASEGT. CDR3: CASSETRLGGTEAFF. CDR3 coding DNA: TGTGCCAGCAGTGAAACGCGCCTCGGGGGCACTGAAGCTTTCTTT.

This chain uses TRBV5-4 with TRBJ2-7, with 15 bases fitting TRBD2. The CDR3 is made up of 15 amino acids. The ends lost 3 bases at V and 4 bases at J; junction bases unmatched: 2. CDR1 SGHNT and CDR2 YYREEE come from the germline V gene (reference sequence). CDR3 residues: CASSYGLAGGYEQYF. The CDR3, as DNA: TGTGCCAGCAGCTACGGACTAGCGGGAGGGTACGAGCAGTACTTC.

The chain combines TRBV4-3 with TRBJ2-1, with 8 bases aligning to TRBD2. The ends lost 3 bases at V and 5 bases at J; junction bases unmatched: 6. The germline gives CDR1 LGHNA, CDR2 YSLEER. The length of the CDR3 is 15 residues. CDR3 amino acids: CASSQTAGEHNEQFF. The DNA of the CDR3 is TGCGCCAGCAGCCAGACAGCGGGAGAGCACAATGAGCAGTTCTTC.

This chain uses TRBV7-2 with TRBJ2-5, with D possibly matching TRBD1 (5 bases). V was shortened by 1 base and J by 9 bases, with 12 bases between the two germline ends. The CDR3 runs to 13 residues. Germline V gene data show CDR1 as SGHTA and CDR2 as FQGNSA. CDR3 amino acids: CASSLDMTVPQYF. The CDR3 region has the DNA TGTGCCAGCAGCTTAGATATGACAGTACCCCAGTACTTC.

The chain employs TRBV4-2 and TRBJ2-1; D perhaps matches TRBD2 (5 bases). V was shortened by 4 bases and J by 5 bases, with 18 bases between the two germline ends. Germline V gives CDR1 LGHNA, CDR2 YNFKEQ. The CDR3 sequence is 16 residues long. CDR3: CASSRRQAPKNNEQFF. The CDR3, as DNA: TGTGCCAGCAGCCGGAGGCAGGCCCCCAAAAACAATGAGCAGTTCTTC.

The gene calls are TRBV19 and TRBJ2-3; D is unclear. This CDR3 spans 13 amino acids. V lost 8 bases to trimming and J lost 3 bases, with 12 bases between them. Germline V lookup: CDR1 LNHDA, CDR2 SQIVND (reference sequence). The CDR3 sequence is CASEETPTDTQYF. The CDR3 nucleotides are TGTGCCAGTGAAGAAACACCTACAGATACGCAGTATTTT.

The rearrangement uses TRBV28 and TRBJ2-2; 7 bases are shared with TRBD2. Germline CDR1 is MDHEN and CDR2 is SYDVKM. Losses at the gene ends were 3 bases for V and 3 bases for J; bases not matched to a gene: 13. This CDR3 spans 18 amino acids. CDR3: CASSFPSYPSGDTGELFF. For the CDR3, the DNA is TGTGCCAGCAGTTTCCCTTCGTATCCTAGCGGTGACACCGGGGAGCTGTTTTTT.

The genes are TRBV27 and TRBJ2-7, with 8 bases that match TRBD2. CDR3 size: 13 residues. The germline V gene has CDR1 MNHEY and CDR2 SMNVEV (reference sequence). The J segment lost 7 bases and the V segment lost 4 bases, leaving 6 bases of the junction unmatched. Here the CDR3 reads CASSSSGGWEQYF. The CDR3 DNA sequence: TGTGCCAGCAGTTCGTCGGGGGGGTGGGAGCAGTACTTC.